Below, one T cell receptor beta chain is given with its context. The data are from a study of blood T cell repertoires in COVID-19. Whole-study context: Some COVID-19 samples were acute and others convalescent; all came from the United States, Italy and Spain. T cells, B-cell-depleted T cells, or PBMCs provided the cDNA or gDNA that served as material.

Profiling relied on immunoSEQ multiplex PCR, and the TCRdb table lists in-frame clones only, not all of them. There are 140,000 to 150,000 clones in the sample; roughly 90% occur only once, and 1.2% lies in the top ten. The germline gives CDR1 LNHDA, CDR2 SQIVND (reference sequence). The CDR3 is 13 residues long. V was shortened by 7 bases and J by 7 bases, with 16 bases between the two germline ends. This receptor was taken from a woman between 25 and 40 years old with acute COVID-19. The rearrangement uses TRBV19 and TRBJ1-2; D is unresolved. Source material: PBMCs or T cells enriched from blood (not recorded which). CDR3 sequence: CASNQDLGGGYTF. In DNA, the CDR3 is TGTGCCAGTAATCAGGATTTGGGAGGTGGCTACACCTTC.